This T cell receptor (beta chain) originates from a study of identical twins. The length of the CDR3 is 15 residues. The germline V gene has CDR1 MGHRA and CDR2 YSYEKL. The junction had 9 bases not matched to a gene; V was cut back by 3 bases and J by 6 bases. Using its own MiXCR run on the 5' RACE reads, TCRdb lists one record per CDR3 protein. This sample has about 570,000 distinct CDR3 sequences, with 9.6% found just once. These data were also reused for a study on yellow fever vaccine responses in identical twins.

The TCR originated in a woman aged 18-30 years in good health. The chain employs TRBV4-1 and TRBJ2-3; 7 positions match TRBD1. Sequenced material: PBMCs. In DNA, the CDR3 is TGCGCCAGCAGCCAGGTCGGACAGGCAGGGGATACGCAGTATTTT. Translation: CASSQVGQAGDTQYF.